This TCR beta chain was obtained from a study of T cells after posttransplantation cyclophosphamide. Broader study findings: After PTCy, TRB diversity resembled that of CNI/methotrexate controls. Later blood repertoires were often dominated by clones from the donor CD8+ memory compartment.

TCRdb's copy holds only in-frame clones and misses some; the assay was immunoSEQ multiplex PCR. The sample gives about 53,000 clones, 85% to 90% of which show up once; about 2.7% is in the top ten. About this clone itself: Antigen unknown.

Trimming left V 5 bases short and J 3 bases short, with 8 bases between. CDR1 and CDR2 from the germline V gene are KGHSH and LQKENI. The CDR3 loop spans 12 amino acids. This chain uses TRBV18 with TRBJ2-7; D not certain. This sequence was found in a man between 25 and 39 years old with a blood cancer, CMV-positive, and with a related stem cell donor. The sequencing sample was made of PBMCs. The CDR3 DNA reads as TGTGCCAGCTCATCAATAGTCTACGAGCAGTACTTC. Translation gives CASSSIVYEQYF. Complete variable domain (other parts from reference TRBV18 and TRBJ2-7): NAGVMQNPRHLVRRRGQEARLRCSPMKGHSHVYWYRQLPEEGLKFMVYLQKENIIDESGMPKERFSAEFPKEGPSILRIQQVVRGDSAAYFCASSSIVYEQYFGPGTRLTVT.